The rows below give T cell receptor beta chains drawn from one sample of a study of neurological immune-mediated disorders. A single record per CDR3 protein comes from TCRdb applying MiXCR to the 5' RACE reads. Seen here are some 46,000 distinct CDR3 sequences, around 4% observed once, and the top ten hold around 5%. Sample: PBMCs. All receptors derive from an older woman with multiple sclerosis. The CDR3 runs from the conserved cysteine through the conserved F or W. The D gene is left open where the match is weak. The size of a clone is reported for some rows only, either as once, few or many, or as a class for expanded clones.

TRBJ2-1 | - | TRBV4-2 | TRBD1 | TGTGCCAGCAGCCCGGGACAGGGGGCTATCAATGAGCAGTTCTTC | CASSPGQGAINEQFF
TRBJ2-5 | many | TRBV15 | - | TGTGCCACCAGCAGAGAGGGTGACTGGGCGGAGACCCAGTACTTC | CATSREGDWAETQYF
TRBJ2-5 | many | TRBV12-3/TRBV12-4 | - | TGTGCCAGCAGTTTAGCCCAAGAGACCCAGTACTTC | CASSLAQETQYF
TRBJ1-1 | many | TRBV9 | - | TGTGCCAGCAGCGCGATTCTCGGAGGGAACACTGAAGCTTTCTTT | CASSAILGGNTEAFF
TRBJ1-4 | many | TRBV7-2 | - | TGTGCCAGCAGCGCTTTTCTAGAAGAAAAACTGTTTTTT | CASSAFLEEKLFF
TRBJ2-7 | many | TRBV20-1 | - | TGCAGTGCTGAGGGGGGGACCTCCTACGAGCAGTACTTC | CSAEGGTSYEQYF
TRBJ1-5 | many | TRBV20-1 | - | TGCAGTGCTAGAGATGGGATGGGATTCAGCAATCAGCCCCAGCATTTT | CSARDGMGFSNQPQHF
TRBJ2-3 | many | TRBV20-1 | - | TGCAGTGCTAGTCGCCACAGCACAGATACGCAGTATTTT | CSASRHSTDTQYF
TRBJ1-1 | - | TRBV12-3/TRBV12-4 | - | TGTGCCAGCAGCACGGACGGGATACGCTCTGAAGCTTTCTTT | CASSTDGIRSEAFF
TRBJ2-7 | many | TRBV20-1 | TRBD2 | TGCAGTGCTAGCGAATTCGCCGGGACTACCTACGAGCAGTACTTC | CSASEFAGTTYEQYF
TRBJ2-1 | many | TRBV9 | TRBD2 | TGTGCCAGCAGCGTATATAGCGGGGTGCACAATGAGCAGTTCTTC | CASSVYSGVHNEQFF
TRBJ2-1 | few | TRBV20-1 | - | TGCAGTGCTAGAGTTCCAGGTTCCTACAATGAGCAGTTCTTC | CSARVPGSYNEQFF
TRBJ2-1 | many | TRBV6-6 | - | TGTGCCAGCAATGGGGGTAGTTATTACAATGAGCAGTTCTTC | CASNGGSYYNEQFF
TRBJ2-1 | many | TRBV5-1 | TRBD2 | TGCGCCAGCAGCTTTCTAGCGGGAGGACCTAGCAATGAGCAGTTCTTC | CASSFLAGGPSNEQFF
TRBJ1-2 | - | TRBV4-2 | TRBD1 | TGTGCCAGCAGCCAACCGGGACAGCGGGGTGGTGGCTACACCTTC | CASSQPGQRGGGYTF
TRBJ2-5 | many | TRBV10-1 | - | TGCGCCAGCACCCGAACCGACAGGATCCAAGAGACCCAGTACTTC | CASTRTDRIQETQYF
TRBJ2-1 | few | TRBV20-1 | TRBD2 | TGCAGTGCAGCTCGCGGGACTAGCGGGAAGGTTGAGCAGTTCTTC | CSAARGTSGKVEQFF
TRBJ2-5 | many | TRBV28 | - | TGTGCCAGCAGTTTAGGCGGGGCAGAGACCCAGTACTTC | CASSLGGAETQYF
TRBJ2-5 | many | TRBV4-1 | TRBD2 | TGCGCCAGCAGCCAACTAGCGGGAGGGCCGCGGGAGACCCAGTACTTC | CASSQLAGGPRETQYF
TRBJ2-2 | many | TRBV6-2/TRBV6-3 | TRBD2 | TGTGCCAGCAGTTGGGGACTAGTAGGCGGGGAGCTGTTTTTT | CASSWGLVGGELFF
TRBJ2-5 | many | TRBV20-1 | TRBD1 | TGCAGTGCTAGTGGACAGGGGGCGGAGACCCAGTACTTC | CSASGQGAETQYF
TRBJ2-4 | few | TRBV20-1 | TRBD2 | TGCAGTGCTAGGGGACTAGCGGGAGATGGCCGAGCCAAAAACATTCAGTACTTC | CSARGLAGDGRAKNIQYF
TRBJ2-1 | - | TRBV12-2 | - | TGTGCAAGTCGCTTTGGAAAGGAGCAGTTCTTC | CASRFGKEQFF
TRBJ1-2 | many | TRBV7-2 | - | TGTGCCAGCAGCTTAGACAGGACCTATGGCTACACCTTC | CASSLDRTYGYTF
TRBJ2-1 | many | TRBV10-3 | - | TGTGCCACCGCTACTAGTAACTACAATGAGCAGTTCTTC | CATATSNYNEQFF
TRBJ2-1 | few | TRBV20-1 | TRBD2 | TGCAGTGCCCTACATGGCGGGAGGGCCTACAATGAGCAGTTCTTC | CSALHGGRAYNEQFF
TRBJ2-1 | - | TRBV20-1 | TRBD2 | TGCAGTGTCCGGGGACTAGCGGCATACAATGAGCAGTTCTTC | CSVRGLAAYNEQFF
TRBJ2-1 | many | TRBV20-1 | TRBD1 | TGCAGTGCTAGAGACGGGACAGGGGGCTACAATGAGCAGTTCTTC | CSARDGTGGYNEQFF
TRBJ1-5 | many | TRBV27 | TRBD1 | TGTGCCAGCATGAGGAGGGGGCAGGGTCAGCCCCAGCATTTT | CASMRRGQGQPQHF
TRBJ2-3 | many | TRBV29-1 | TRBD2 | TGCAGCGCGGGAGGTGGTTCGGGCACAGATACGCAGTATTTT | CSAGGGSGTDTQYF
TRBJ2-3 | many | TRBV20-1 | TRBD2 | TGCAGTGCTAGAGGTCGGGGAGGGCGGGGCCAGCCAGATACGCAGTATTTT | CSARGRGGRGQPDTQYF
TRBJ2-4 | many | TRBV20-1 | - | TGCAGTGCTAGAGAGACACTAGCCAAAAACATTCAGTACTTC | CSARETLAKNIQYF
TRBJ1-2 | many | TRBV7-9 | - | TGTGCCAGCAGCTTATTAGGCCCGGGAGGCTACACCTTC | CASSLLGPGGYTF
TRBJ2-1 | many | TRBV7-2 | TRBD2 | TGTGCCAGCACGCTAGCGGGGCGCTACAATGAGCAGTTCTTC | CASTLAGRYNEQFF
TRBJ1-1 | many | TRBV20-1 | - | TGCAGTGCTAGAGATCGTGGAAAAGCTTTCTTT | CSARDRGKAFF
TRBJ2-3 | few | TRBV24-1 | TRBD2 | TGTGCCACAGGCGGGAGGGCGGGTCGAGATACGCAGTATTTT | CATGGRAGRDTQYF
TRBJ1-2 | many | TRBV10-3 | TRBD1 | TGTGCCATCAGTGTCGGGACAGGGGGCTACACCTTC | CAISVGTGGYTF
TRBJ2-6 | many | TRBV20-1 | - | TGCAGTGCTCCTGGCGGGCAGGGGGGCTCTGGGGCCAACGTCCTGACTTTC | CSAPGGQGGSGANVLTF
TRBJ2-3 | many | TRBV20-1 | - | TGCAGTGCTAGAGATCTCCAGTTCACAGATACGCAGTATTTT | CSARDLQFTDTQYF
TRBJ2-5 | many | TRBV20-1 | TRBD2 | TGCAGTGCTCTTCGAACTAGCGGGGGGGCCCGGGTCGGGACCCAGTACTTC | CSALRTSGGARVGTQYF
TRBJ2-3 | - | TRBV7-2 | - | TGTGCCAGCAGCGGAAAAGATACGCAGTATTTT | CASSGKDTQYF
TRBJ2-5 | few | TRBV28 | - | TGTGCCAGCAGTTTACATGGGGGGAGAGAGACCCAGTACTTC | CASSLHGGRETQYF